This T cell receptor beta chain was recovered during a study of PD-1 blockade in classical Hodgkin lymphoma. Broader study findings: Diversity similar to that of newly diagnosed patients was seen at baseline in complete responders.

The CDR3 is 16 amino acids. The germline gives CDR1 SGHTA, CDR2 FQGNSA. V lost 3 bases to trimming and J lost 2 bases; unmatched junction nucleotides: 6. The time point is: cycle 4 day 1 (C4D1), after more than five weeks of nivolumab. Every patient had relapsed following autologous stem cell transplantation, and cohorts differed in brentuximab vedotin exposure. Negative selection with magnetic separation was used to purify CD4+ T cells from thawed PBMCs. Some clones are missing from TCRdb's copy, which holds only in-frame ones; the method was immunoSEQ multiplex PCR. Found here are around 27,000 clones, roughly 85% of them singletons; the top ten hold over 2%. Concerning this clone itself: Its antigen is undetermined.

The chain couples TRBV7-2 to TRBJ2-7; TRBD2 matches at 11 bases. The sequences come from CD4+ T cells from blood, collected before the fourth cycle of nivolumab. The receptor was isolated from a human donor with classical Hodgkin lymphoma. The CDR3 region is CASSLGVAGGAYEQYF. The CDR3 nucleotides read TGTGCCAGCAGCTTGGGGGTAGCGGGAGGGGCCTACGAGCAGTACTTC.